Each of the 26 T cell receptor beta chains below was sequenced from the same sample in a study of neurological immune-mediated disorders. TCRdb reprocessed the 5' RACE reads via MiXCR and lists one record per CDR3 protein. The table lists about 62,000 distinct CDR3 sequences, approximately 4.6% of them singletons. The sequenced material came from PBMCs. The receptor set was obtained from a woman between 45 and 60 years old with multiple sclerosis.

Concerning this clonotype itself: Germline and junction disagree at one end, which may indicate a read error. V usage is TRBV20-1 and J usage is TRBJ1-5; TRBD1 might be the D (5 bases). The CDR3 runs to 15 residues. Germline CDR1 DFQATT, CDR2 SNEGSKA (reference sequence). CDR3 DNA: TGCAGTGCAAAGAGGGCACGGGGCCTGAATCAGCCCCAGAATTTT. Translating it yields CSAKRARGLNQPQNF.

In DNA form, the CDR3 reads TGTGCCAGCAGTCAGGAAAGCAGTCACGAGCAGTACTTC. Translated: CASSQESSHEQYF. V gene TRBV6-6 combines with J gene TRBJ2-7; D is unresolved. V lost 5 bases, J lost 5 bases, and 13 bases lay in between. In germline, CDR1 is MNHNY, CDR2 SVGAGI (reference sequence). The CDR3 is 13 residues long.

This clonotype was seen repeatedly, ten times or more. This chain joins TRBV15 and TRBJ2-6; D not certain. The V end was cut by 1 base, the J end by 2 bases, with 9 bases between. Germline V gives CDR1 LNHNV, CDR2 YYDKDF (reference sequence). This CDR3 comprises 16 residues. The DNA for the CDR3 is TGTGCCACCAGCAGAGTATCAGCCACTGGGGCCAACGTCCTGACTTTC. It codes for CATSRVSATGANVLTF.

This clonotype appeared many times. This chain uses TRBV20-1 with TRBJ1-1; D not certain. From germline, CDR1 is DFQATT and CDR2 SNEGSKA (reference sequence). The CDR3 runs 15 residues. V was pared by 3 bases and J by 1 base, with 15 bases between. The DNA of the CDR3 is TGCAGTGCTAGTCGGCAGGCGGTTTGGAACACTGAAGCTTTCTTT. It yields the protein CSASRQAVWNTEAFF.

This clonotype was seen repeatedly, ten times or more. This rearrangement joins TRBV27 to TRBJ2-4, with 7 bases identical to TRBD2. V lost 4 bases to trimming and J lost 0 bases; unmatched junction nucleotides: 3. The CDR3 is 15 residues long. Germline CDR1 is MNHEY and CDR2 is SMNVEV (reference sequence). In nucleotides, the CDR3 is TGTGCCAGCAGTTCGGGGGGACTAGCCAAAAACATTCAGTACTTC. Protein sequence: CASSSGGLAKNIQYF.

The table lists this clonotype with many counts. The chain recombines TRBV18 with TRBJ2-3; 7 bases align to TRBD2. CDR1 and CDR2 (germline): KGHSH, LQKENI. The junction had 2 bases not matched to a gene; V was cut back by 2 bases and J by 6 bases. This CDR3 is built from 13 residues. The chain's CDR3 is CASSPGLEDTQYF. In DNA form, the CDR3 reads TGTGCCAGCTCACCAGGACTAGAGGATACGCAGTATTTT.

This clonotype was detected ten times or more. This chain joins TRBV10-3 and TRBJ2-5; 13 nucleotides line up with TRBD2. V trimming: 2 bases; J trimming: 4 bases; junction bases outside the gene matches: 4. CDR1 is ENHRY, CDR2 SYGVKD, per germline. This CDR3 is 16 amino acids long. The CDR3 sequence: CAISERTSGGSETQYF. The CDR3 nucleotides read TGTGCCATCAGTGAGCGGACTAGCGGGGGTTCAGAGACCCAGTACTTC.

This clonotype was found many times. CDR3 nucleotides: TGTGCCAGCTCACGCCAGATAAACACTGAAGCTTTCTTT. It specifies CASSRQINTEAFF. The chain uses TRBV18 and TRBJ1-1, with D hard to call. CDR3 size: 13 residues. Trimming took 4 bases from V and 2 from J, leaving 8 bases between them. The germline V gene has CDR1 KGHSH and CDR2 LQKENI. The entire variable domain, with the rest obtained from reference TRBV18 and TRBJ1-1, is as follows: NAGVMQNPRHLVRRRGQEARLRCSPMKGHSHVYWYRQLPEEGLKFMVYLQKENIIDESGMPKERFSAEFPKEGPSILRIQQVVRGDSAAYFCASSRQINTEAFFGQGTRLTVV.

The rearrangement links TRBV5-1 to TRBJ2-4, with D possibly matching TRBD1 (5 bases). There are 16 residues in the CDR3. Trimming pared 0 bases from V and 3 bases from J, leaving 13 bases between. The germline CDR1 and CDR2 sequences are SGHRS and YFSETQ. The CDR3 coding sequence is TGCGCCAGCAGCTTGGTGCAGGGAAGGTTCAAAAACATTCAGTACTTC. Translated, it gives CASSLVQGRFKNIQYF. Filled out from reference TRBV5-1 and TRBJ2-4, the complete variable domain reads KAGVTQTPRYLIKTRGQQVTLSCSPISGHRSVSWYQQTPGQGLQFLFEYFSETQRNKGNFPGRFSGRQFSNSRSEMNVSTLELGDSALYLCASSLVQGRFKNIQYFGAGTRLSVL.

This clonotype was found many times. The rearrangement links TRBV6-6 to TRBJ1-4, with D uncertain. V was clipped by 2 bases and J by 0 bases, with 13 bases between them. Germline-derived CDR1 and CDR2 are MNHNY and SVGAGI (reference sequence). The CDR3 loop spans 17 amino acids. The CDR3 bases are TGTGCCAGCAGTTACCTAAAGGGTACTGCAACTAATGAAAAACTGTTTTTT. It is translated as CASSYLKGTATNEKLFF.

This clonotype was detected a few times. The junction differs from germline at one of its ends, possibly a read error. The rearrangement links TRBV7-2 to TRBJ1-5, with D maybe TRBD1 (5 bases). CDR3 length equals 15 residues. Germline loops: CDR1 SGHTA, CDR2 FQGNSA. DNA for the CDR3: TGTGCCAGCAGCTTCGACAGCAATAGCAATCAGCCCCAGAATTTT. This gives the protein CASSFDSNSNQPQNF.

This clonotype has at least ten counts. The rearrangement links TRBV12-3 or TRBV12-4 to TRBJ1-6; no clear D gene. The CDR3 has 12 amino acids. V lost 3 bases and J 7 bases, leaving 4 bases between the germline ends. CDR3 in amino acids: CASSFRNSPLHF. CDR3 nucleotide sequence: TGTGCCAGCAGTTTCAGGAATTCACCCCTCCACTTT.

This clonotype was observed a handful of times. The chain recombines TRBV7-9 with TRBJ2-5; TRBD2 agrees at 11 bases. This CDR3 region has 15 residues. Trimming took 5 bases from V and 5 from J; bases not matched to a gene: 7. The germline V gene has CDR1 SEHNR and CDR2 FQNEAQ (reference sequence). Here the CDR3 DNA reads TGTGCCAGCAGCGTTACTAGCGGGGGAGTGGAGACCCAGTACTTC. This encodes CASSVTSGGVETQYF.

This clonotype was found many times. The CDR3 sequence is CASSLGDYQETQYF. DNA for the CDR3: TGCGCCAGCAGCTTGGGGGACTATCAAGAGACCCAGTACTTC. The J gene is TRBJ2-5, the V gene TRBV5-1, with TRBD2 matching 7 bases. Per germline, CDR1 SGHRS and CDR2 YFSETQ. V lost 0 bases and J lost 2; bases outside the gene matches: 1. The CDR3 runs to 14 residues.

This clonotype was recorded many times. V and J are TRBV18 and TRBJ2-3; D remains unclear. Germline V lookup: CDR1 KGHSH, CDR2 LQKENI. The V gene lost 2 bases and the J gene lost 4 bases, with 10 bases spanning the gap. CDR3 length equals 14 residues. The CDR3 loop is CASSPTEDPDTQYF. In nucleotides, the CDR3 is TGTGCCAGCTCACCAACGGAAGACCCAGATACGCAGTATTTT.

Many counts were recorded for this clonotype. This chain links TRBV5-5 with TRBJ2-7; 7 nucleotides align to TRBD1. CDR1 SGHKS and CDR2 YYEKEE come from the germline V gene (reference sequence). Trimming removed 3 bases from V and 2 bases from J; junction bases left unmatched: 5. The CDR3 is made up of 14 amino acids. The CDR3, as DNA: TGTGCCAGCAGCTCCGGGACAGTTACCTACGAGCAGTACTTC. This translates into CASSSGTVTYEQYF. The full variable domain, in which reference TRBV5-5 and TRBJ2-7 provide the parts outside the CDR3, is DAGVTQSPTHLIKTRGQQVTLRCSPISGHKSVSWYQQVLGQGPQFIFQYYEKEERGRGNFPDRFSARQFPNYSSELNVNALLLGDSALYLCASSSGTVTYEQYFGPGTRLTVT.

This clonotype was picked up many times. This chain uses TRBV27 with TRBJ1-5, with D unclear. Germline V gene sequence: CDR1 MNHEY, CDR2 SMNVEV (reference sequence). Between the trimmed V and J ends, which lost 0 bases and 5 bases, there was a span of 8 bases. CDR3 length: 14 residues. The DNA of the CDR3 is TGTGCCAGCAGTTTATCTTCAGTCTATCAGCCCCAGCATTTT. Protein sequence: CASSLSSVYQPQHF.

In this sample, this clonotype turned up many times. The J gene is TRBJ1-2, the V gene TRBV5-1; maybe TRBD1 (5 bases). Germline assignment: CDR1 SGHRS and CDR2 YFSETQ. V shed 4 bases and J shed 4 bases, with 11 bases lying between them. This CDR3 is built from 13 residues. The CDR3 DNA is TGCGCCAGCAGCCAAGGGGACGGCTATGGCTACACCTTC. This codes for CASSQGDGYGYTF.

There are a few counts of this clonotype. A much larger clone differs by one base, so this may be a read error. The chain joins TRBV5-6 to TRBJ1-3; D ambiguous. This CDR3 comprises 14 residues. Trimming cost V 0 bases and J 1 base, with 5 bases left between them. The V gene's germline CDR1 is SGHDT and CDR2 YYEEEE. The CDR3 coding sequence is TGTGCCAGCAGCTTGGGGAGATCTGGAAACACCATATATTTT. The encoded protein is CASSLGRSGNTIYF.

This clonotype was seen many times. The rearrangement uses TRBV7-2 and TRBJ2-3, with a tentative D call TRBD2 (5 bases). This CDR3 is 16 amino acids long. V was shortened by 1 base and J by 3 bases, with 14 bases between the two germline ends. Germline CDR1 SGHTA, CDR2 FQGNSA. CDR3 coding DNA: TGTGCCAGCAGCTTAGGACTCGGGGTAGGGACAGATACGCAGTATTTT. Translation gives CASSLGLGVGTDTQYF.

The rearrangement joins TRBV20-1 to TRBJ2-1, with 9 bases that match TRBD1. The junction had 12 bases not matched to a gene; V was cut back by 5 bases and J by 4 bases. Germline lookup yields CDR1 DFQATT and CDR2 SNEGSKA (reference sequence). The CDR3 loop spans 16 amino acids. The CDR3 DNA reads TGCAGTGCTTCCTCAATCGACAGGGGGAGGTACAATGAGCAGTTCTTC. This sequence encodes CSASSIDRGRYNEQFF.

This clonotype was recorded many times. The chain uses TRBV6-5 and TRBJ2-7, with D perhaps TRBD1 (6 bases). CDR1 and CDR2 from the germline V gene are MNHEY and SVGAGI. The V and J ends lost 6 bases and 0 bases respectively, with 9 bases between them. The CDR3 runs to 13 residues. Here the CDR3 reads CASRGQNSYEQYV. The CDR3, as DNA: TGTGCCAGCAGAGGACAGAACTCCTACGAGCAGTACGTC.

The rearrangement joins TRBV10-3 to TRBJ2-1; 11 bases map to TRBD2. The V gene's germline CDR1 is ENHRY and CDR2 SYGVKD. V lost 6 bases and J lost 7; bases outside the gene matches: 8. The CDR3 covers 15 residues. CDR3 amino acids: CAISELAGAFNEQFF. The CDR3 nucleotides are TGTGCCATCAGCGAACTAGCGGGGGCCTTTAATGAGCAGTTCTTC.

This clonotype has at least ten counts. Written as DNA, the CDR3 is TGTGCCAGCAGCCTGGGACTGGTTAATCAGCCCCAGCATTTT. This sequence encodes CASSLGLVNQPQHF. V is TRBV7-2 and J is TRBJ1-5, with D maybe TRBD1 (5 bases). V was trimmed by 5 bases and J by 4 bases, leaving 12 bases between them. The germline gives CDR1 SGHTA, CDR2 FQGNSA. This CDR3 spans 14 amino acids.

As concerns this clonotype: This could be a read error, since a much larger clone is one nucleotide away. The chain is built from TRBV6-2 or TRBV6-3 and TRBJ2-7; TRBD2 might be the D (5 bases). V was cut by 6 bases and J by 0 bases, with 12 bases left in between. This CDR3 region has 14 residues. Germline CDR1 is MNHEY and CDR2 is SVGEGT. The CDR3 region has the DNA TGTGCCAGCAGCTTCCGGGAAGGCTCCTACGAGCAGTACTTC. Translating it yields CASSFREGSYEQYF.

This clonotype was counted many times. The J gene is TRBJ1-1, the V gene TRBV20-1, with D unclear. The germline gives CDR1 DFQATT, CDR2 SNEGSKA (reference sequence). Trimming removed 5 bases at V and 1 base at J, with 11 bases between. The CDR3 covers 13 residues. Here the CDR3 DNA reads TGCAGTGCTTACTGGCTTACGAACACTGAAGCTTTCTTT. Protein product: CSAYWLTNTEAFF.